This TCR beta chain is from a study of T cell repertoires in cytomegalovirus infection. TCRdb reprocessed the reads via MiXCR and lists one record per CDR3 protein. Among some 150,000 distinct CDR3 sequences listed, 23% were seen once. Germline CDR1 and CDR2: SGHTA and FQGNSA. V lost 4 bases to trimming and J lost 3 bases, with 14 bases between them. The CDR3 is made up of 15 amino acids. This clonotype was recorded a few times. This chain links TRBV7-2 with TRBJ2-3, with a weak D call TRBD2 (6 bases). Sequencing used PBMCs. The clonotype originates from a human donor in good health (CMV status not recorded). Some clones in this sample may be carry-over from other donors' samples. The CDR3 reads CASSSQRARTDTQYF. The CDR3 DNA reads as TGTGCCAGCAGCTCCCAGCGGGCGAGGACAGATACGCAGTATTTT.